Listed below are T cell receptor beta chains from one sample, sequenced in a study of blood T cells in healthy people across ages. TCRdb independently ran MiXCR on the 5' RACE reads; one entry per CDR3 protein. The sample consists of about 570,000 distinct CDR3 sequences, around 27% of them appearing once. The same sample was also used in a study of T cells of mothers and their children.

Sequencing used blood. Source of these receptors: a boy aged 2 to 9 in good health. The CDR3 runs from the conserved cysteine through the conserved F or W. D genes are given only for firm matches. Part of the rows lack a size; the others show once, few, many or a class for expanded clones.

clone_size: few; d_call: TRBD2; v_call: TRBV9; j_call: TRBJ2-3; cdr3_nt: TGTGCCAGCAGCCTCGGGACTACCTCTACTTCCACAGATACGCAGTATTTT; cdr3_aa: CASSLGTTSTSTDTQYF
clone_size: few; d_call: TRBD2; v_call: TRBV12-3/TRBV12-4; j_call: TRBJ2-7; cdr3_nt: TGTGCCAGCAGCCCGGGACTAGCGGGAGGACACGAGCAGTACTTC; cdr3_aa: CASSPGLAGGHEQYF
clone_size: -; d_call: TRBD2; v_call: TRBV29-1; j_call: TRBJ2-3; cdr3_nt: TGCAGCCCAGCTAGCGGGGGCACAGATACGCAGTATTTT; cdr3_aa: CSPASGGTDTQYF
clone_size: -; d_call: TRBD2; v_call: TRBV9; j_call: TRBJ2-1; cdr3_nt: TGTGCCAGCAGCGCGCTAGCGGAAAGCTCCTACAATGAGCAGTTCTTC; cdr3_aa: CASSALAESSYNEQFF
clone_size: -; d_call: TRBD1; v_call: TRBV2; j_call: TRBJ1-2; cdr3_nt: TGTGCCAGCGGTACAGGGGAAGGCTATGGCTACACCTTC; cdr3_aa: CASGTGEGYGYTF
clone_size: -; d_call: -; v_call: TRBV25-1; j_call: TRBJ2-3; cdr3_nt: TGTGCCAGCAGTGACCGGGAAAGCACAGATACGCAGTATTTT; cdr3_aa: CASSDRESTDTQYF
clone_size: -; d_call: -; v_call: TRBV13; j_call: TRBJ2-5; cdr3_nt: TGTGCCAGCAGCCATTCGTTTAGGGGGGACGGGCAGTACTTC; cdr3_aa: CASSHSFRGDGQYF
clone_size: few; d_call: -; v_call: TRBV20-1; j_call: TRBJ1-1; cdr3_nt: TGCAGTGCTACCCTGTACGGGGACAAGAACACTGAAGCTTTCTTT; cdr3_aa: CSATLYGDKNTEAFF
clone_size: -; d_call: -; v_call: TRBV20-1; j_call: TRBJ2-5; cdr3_nt: TGCAGTGGTCGGGCTGTGGGACTAGAGACCCAGTACTTC; cdr3_aa: CSGRAVGLETQYF
clone_size: few; d_call: -; v_call: TRBV6-2/TRBV6-3; j_call: TRBJ2-7; cdr3_nt: TGTGCCAGCAGGGCGGGACCCGAGCAGTACTTC; cdr3_aa: CASRAGPEQYF
clone_size: -; d_call: -; v_call: TRBV6-2/TRBV6-3; j_call: TRBJ2-3; cdr3_nt: TGTGCCAGCAGTCGGACTGAGGGAGACACAGATACGCAGTATTTT; cdr3_aa: CASSRTEGDTDTQYF
clone_size: -; d_call: TRBD2; v_call: TRBV19; j_call: TRBJ2-1; cdr3_nt: TGTGCCAGTAGTCTACGGGAAAAGCGGGAGAAGGGTGAGCAGTTCTTC; cdr3_aa: CASSLREKREKGEQFF
clone_size: once; d_call: -; v_call: TRBV5-5; j_call: TRBJ2-7; cdr3_nt: TGTGCCAGCAGCTTGGGGCAGGAGCTAAACGAGCAGTACTTC; cdr3_aa: CASSLGQELNEQYF
clone_size: few; d_call: -; v_call: TRBV29-1; j_call: TRBJ2-5; cdr3_nt: TGCAGCGTTGAATGGAGGGGGGAGACCCAGTACTTC; cdr3_aa: CSVEWRGETQYF
clone_size: -; d_call: -; v_call: TRBV2; j_call: TRBJ2-1; cdr3_nt: TGTGCCAGCAAGCCAGGACTAAACTCCTACAATGAGCAGTTCTTC; cdr3_aa: CASKPGLNSYNEQFF
clone_size: few; d_call: TRBD1; v_call: TRBV12-5; j_call: TRBJ2-5; cdr3_nt: TGTGCTAGTGGTTTGGTGCTCGGACAGGGAGTGGGGACCCAGTACTTC; cdr3_aa: CASGLVLGQGVGTQYF